This TCR beta chain emerged from a study of identical twins (dated by TCRdb to between 2015 and 2016). About the study as a whole: TCR alpha and beta repertoires from monozygotic twins, unrelated adults of various ages and cord blood were deep-sequenced to test whether fetal clonotypes persist. Replicate twin experiments were performed at different times using different library preparation protocols to rule out contamination.

The full study reports these points: Out-of-frame TCR alpha sequences shared between twins showed an excess of low generation-probability sequences compared with coincidental sharing between unrelated individuals. Abundant cord blood beta clonotypes carried fewer insertions; young adult naive repertoires showed a weaker similar trend, while memory repertoires showed none. In monozygotic twins, out-of-frame TCR alpha sharing was systematically underestimated by recombination models, although the models agreed with sharing between unrelated individuals. Excess twin sharing in beta out-of-frame sequences was weaker because fewer shared sequences lowered the signal-to-noise ratio. Zero-insertion analyses could be partly confounded by invariant T cells such as MAIT and iNKT, although diverse VJ usage argued against such confounding for most clonotypes. Because the same donors could not be followed over many years, conclusions were based on cross-sectional statistical analysis.

All donors were healthy Caucasians. Three unrelated non-twin adults were also sequenced: a male aged 18 to 30, a male aged 50 to 60 and a female aged 50 to 60. Miltenyi CD45RO+ enrichment and human naive T-cell isolation kits were used to isolate memory (CD45RO+) and naive T cells from PBMC. From the germline V gene (reference sequence), CDR1 is DFQATT and CDR2 is SNEGSKA. Counted from cysteine to phenylalanine, this CDR3 has 16 amino acids. The CDR3 DNA has 48 bases and is translated from base 1. For this chain, trimming is 5 bases at the V end and 5 bases at the J end, and the number of junction bases without a gene match is 12. The library was produced with 5' RACE. The data were produced on an Illumina HiSeq 2000. Template switching added a universal primer binding site, and the final cDNA carried a unique molecular identifier that allowed TCR cDNA molecules to be counted accurately. Specific primers in the conserved constant-segment region were used to synthesize first-strand cDNA for the TCR alpha and beta chains. To control for contamination, every cDNA library carried two barcodes: a SMART-Mk sample barcode plus Illumina barcodes. TruSeq adapter sequences and Illumina sample barcodes were added in two successive PCR steps. The TCR alpha and beta cDNA libraries were sequenced on the Illumina HiSeq platform using custom primers. Per the original workflow: MiGEC processed the raw reads to extract unique molecular identifiers, while MiXCR was used to determine the CDR3 positions. Recombination models were inferred per individual with the repgenHMM and IGoR tools using an EM algorithm. The tcR package in R was used for shared clonotype analysis, with sharing normalized by the product of cloneset sizes. To study raw recombination free of thymic and clonal selection effects, out-of-frame nonproductive sequences were analyzed. TCRdb trimmed public reads at Q25 via fastp, called clones via MiXCR and kept in-frame beta chains. Rows matching on CDR3 protein sequence are summarized as one entry with the most common DNA and genes. Clone size and V and J calls follow TCRdb, not the original study. The sample data list 420,000 or so distinct CDR3 sequences, and around 20% of these were observed just once. The top ten clonotypes cover 9% to 15% of the sample.

As concerns this clonotype: Its binding antigen is unknown. Qualities for individual bases were not recorded, and no much larger clone is one base off.

The receptor chain draws on TRBV20-1 and TRBJ2-5, with 12 bases in between that match TRBD2. What was sequenced was naive T cells sorted from blood. The cell subset or site label of this sample denotes: cells isolated with a human naive T-cell isolation kit. This receptor was taken from a man between 50 and 59 years old in good health. The sequenced DNA: TGCAGTGCTCCTATATGGACTAGCGGGGTAATGGAGACCCAGTACTTC. This is translated as CSAPIWTSGVMETQYF.